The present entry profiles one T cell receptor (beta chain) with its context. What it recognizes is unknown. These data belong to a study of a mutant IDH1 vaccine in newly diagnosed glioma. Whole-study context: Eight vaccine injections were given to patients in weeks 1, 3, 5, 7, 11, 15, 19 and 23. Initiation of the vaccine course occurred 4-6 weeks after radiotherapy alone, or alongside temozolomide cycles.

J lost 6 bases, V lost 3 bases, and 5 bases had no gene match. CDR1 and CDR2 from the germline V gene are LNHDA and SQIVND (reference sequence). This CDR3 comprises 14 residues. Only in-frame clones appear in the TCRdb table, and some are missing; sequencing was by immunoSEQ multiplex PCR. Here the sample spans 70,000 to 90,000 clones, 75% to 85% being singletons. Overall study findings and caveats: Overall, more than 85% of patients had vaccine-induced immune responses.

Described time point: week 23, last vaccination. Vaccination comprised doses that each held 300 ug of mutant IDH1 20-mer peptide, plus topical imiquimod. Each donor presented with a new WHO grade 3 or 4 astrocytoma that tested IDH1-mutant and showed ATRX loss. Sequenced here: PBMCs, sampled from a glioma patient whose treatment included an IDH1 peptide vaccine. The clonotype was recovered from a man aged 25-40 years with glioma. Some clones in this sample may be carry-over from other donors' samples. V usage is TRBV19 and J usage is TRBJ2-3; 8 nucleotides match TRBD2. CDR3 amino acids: CASSMGTRRDTQYF. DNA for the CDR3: TGTGCCAGTAGTATGGGGACTAGGAGGGATACGCAGTATTTT.